This T cell receptor (beta chain) was observed in a study of response to subunit inactivated influenza vaccine. TCRdb re-called the RT-PCR reads through MiXCR, storing one row per CDR3 protein. The sample comprises roughly 570,000 distinct CDR3 sequences, around 15% of which are singletons, and more than 9.5% rests with the top ten. The germline V and J ends were trimmed by 7 bases and 0 bases, with 12 bases remaining between them. CDR1 and CDR2 (germline): SQVTM, ANQGSEA. This CDR3 has 13 amino acids. The sample holds a few counts of this clonotype. This receptor was identified in a man aged 50-59 years who received an inactivated influenza vaccine. This chain links TRBV29-1 with TRBJ1-1, with D possibly TRBD1 on 6 matching bases. The sequencing used PBMCs from blood, collected 12 days after vaccination. This CDR3 reads CSGGRGVNTEAFF. The CDR3 region has the DNA TGCAGCGGGGGTAGGGGGGTGAACACTGAAGCTTTCTTT.